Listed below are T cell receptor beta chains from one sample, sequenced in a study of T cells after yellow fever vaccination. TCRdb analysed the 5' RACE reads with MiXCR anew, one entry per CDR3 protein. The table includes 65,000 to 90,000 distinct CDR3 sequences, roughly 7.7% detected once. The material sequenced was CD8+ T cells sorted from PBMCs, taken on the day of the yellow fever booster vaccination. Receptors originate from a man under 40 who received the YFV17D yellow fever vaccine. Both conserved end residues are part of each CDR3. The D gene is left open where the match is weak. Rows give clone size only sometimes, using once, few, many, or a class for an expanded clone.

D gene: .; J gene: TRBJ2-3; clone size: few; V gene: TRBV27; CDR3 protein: CASSLASTDTQYF; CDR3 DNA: TGTGCCAGCAGTTTGGCTAGCACAGATACGCAGTATTTT
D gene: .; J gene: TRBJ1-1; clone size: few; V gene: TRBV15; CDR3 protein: CATSREGLNTEAFF; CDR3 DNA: TGTGCCACCAGCAGAGAGGGTTTGAACACTGAAGCTTTCTTT
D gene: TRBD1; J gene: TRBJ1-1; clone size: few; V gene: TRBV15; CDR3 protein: CATSSGQGVGTEAFF; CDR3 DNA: TGTGCCACCAGCAGCGGACAGGGTGTGGGCACTGAAGCTTTCTTT
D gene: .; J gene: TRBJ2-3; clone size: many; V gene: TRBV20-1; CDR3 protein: CSPRRVTDTQYF; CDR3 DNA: TGCAGCCCACGGAGGGTCACAGATACGCAGTATTTT
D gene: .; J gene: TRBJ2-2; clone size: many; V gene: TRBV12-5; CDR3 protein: CASGRGSGELFF; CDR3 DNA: TGTGCTAGTGGCCGGGGATCCGGGGAGCTGTTTTTT
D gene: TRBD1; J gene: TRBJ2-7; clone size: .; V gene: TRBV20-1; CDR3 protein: CSARVTGRYSAYEQYF; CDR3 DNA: TGCAGTGCTAGAGTGACAGGGCGATATTCAGCGTACGAGCAGTACTTC
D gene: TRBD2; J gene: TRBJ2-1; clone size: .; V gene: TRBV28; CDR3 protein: CASSFSAGGLTRNEQFF; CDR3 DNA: TGTGCCAGCAGTTTTTCAGCGGGAGGTCTGACCCGCAATGAGCAGTTCTTC
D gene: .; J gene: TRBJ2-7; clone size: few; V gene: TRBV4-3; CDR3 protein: CASSQDRSSYEQYF; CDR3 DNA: TGCGCCAGCAGCCAAGATCGGTCCTCCTACGAGCAGTACTTC
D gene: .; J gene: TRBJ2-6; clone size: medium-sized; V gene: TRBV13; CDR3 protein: CASSLSAGVTSGANVLTF; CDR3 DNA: TGTGCCAGCAGCCTGAGTGCAGGGGTCACCTCTGGGGCCAACGTCCTGACTTTC
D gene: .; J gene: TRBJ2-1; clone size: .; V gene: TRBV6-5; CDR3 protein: CASSFSDSGAYNEQFF; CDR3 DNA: TGTGCCAGCAGTTTCAGTGATTCAGGGGCCTACAATGAGCAGTTCTTC
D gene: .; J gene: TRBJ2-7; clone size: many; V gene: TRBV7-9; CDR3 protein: CASSGTASSYEQYF; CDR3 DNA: TGTGCCAGCTCCGGGACGGCGTCCTCCTACGAGCAGTACTTC
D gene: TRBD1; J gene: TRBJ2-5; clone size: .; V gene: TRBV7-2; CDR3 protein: CASSLSGTGGETQYF; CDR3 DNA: TGTGCCAGCAGCCTGTCCGGGACAGGTGGGGAGACCCAGTACTTC
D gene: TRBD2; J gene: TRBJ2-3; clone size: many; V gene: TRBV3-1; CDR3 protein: CASSPRTSGSTDTQYF; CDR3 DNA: TGTGCCAGCAGCCCCCGGACTAGCGGTAGCACAGATACGCAGTATTTT
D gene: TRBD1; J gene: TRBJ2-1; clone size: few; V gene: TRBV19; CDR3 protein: CASSQYLLTGGSYNEQFF; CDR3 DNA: TGTGCCAGTAGCCAATACCTATTGACAGGGGGCTCCTACAATGAGCAGTTCTTC
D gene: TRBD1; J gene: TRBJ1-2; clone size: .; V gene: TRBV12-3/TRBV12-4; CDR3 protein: CASSWDRVGGYTF; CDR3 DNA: TGTGCCAGCAGTTGGGACAGGGTGGGCGGCTACACCTTC
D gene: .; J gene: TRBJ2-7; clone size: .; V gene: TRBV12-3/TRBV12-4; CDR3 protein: CASSLRDALYEQYF; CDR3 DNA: TGTGCCAGCAGTTTAAGGGACGCATTATACGAGCAGTACTTC
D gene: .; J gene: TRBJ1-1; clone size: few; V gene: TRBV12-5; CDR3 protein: CASGLVGETEAFF; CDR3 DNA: TGTGCTAGTGGTTTGGTCGGGGAGACTGAAGCTTTCTTT
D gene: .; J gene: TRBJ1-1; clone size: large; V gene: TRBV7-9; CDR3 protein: CASSNTGTSEAFF; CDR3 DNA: TGTGCCAGCAGCAATACCGGGACCTCTGAAGCTTTCTTT
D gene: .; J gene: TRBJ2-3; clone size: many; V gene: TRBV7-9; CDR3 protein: CASSLAARADTQYF; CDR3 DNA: TGTGCCAGCAGCTTAGCGGCCAGGGCAGATACGCAGTATTTT
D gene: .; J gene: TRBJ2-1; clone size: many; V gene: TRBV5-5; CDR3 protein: CASSSAGEQFF; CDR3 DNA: TGTGCCAGCAGCTCAGCGGGTGAGCAGTTCTTC
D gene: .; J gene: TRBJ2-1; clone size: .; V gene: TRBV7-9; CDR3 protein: CASSLVRAPYNEQFF; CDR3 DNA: TGTGCCAGCAGCTTAGTCAGGGCGCCCTACAATGAGCAGTTCTTC
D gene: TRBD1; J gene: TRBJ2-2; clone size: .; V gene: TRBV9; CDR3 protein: CASSLRQGINTGELFF; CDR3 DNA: TGTGCCAGCAGCCTTCGACAGGGCATTAACACCGGGGAGCTGTTTTTT
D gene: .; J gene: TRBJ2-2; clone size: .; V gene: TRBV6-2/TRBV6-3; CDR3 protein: CASSLLRVPGELFF; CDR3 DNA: TGTGCCAGCAGTTTACTCAGGGTTCCCGGGGAGCTGTTTTTT
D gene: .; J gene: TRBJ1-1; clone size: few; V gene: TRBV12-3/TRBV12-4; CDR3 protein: CASSWGGPEAFF; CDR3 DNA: TGTGCCAGCAGCTGGGGAGGGCCTGAAGCTTTCTTT
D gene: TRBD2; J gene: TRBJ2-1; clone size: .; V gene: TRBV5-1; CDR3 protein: CASSFLAGEQFF; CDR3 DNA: TGCGCCAGCAGCTTCTTAGCGGGTGAGCAGTTCTTC
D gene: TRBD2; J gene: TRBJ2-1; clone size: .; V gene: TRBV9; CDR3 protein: CASSDPPSGRDYNEQFF; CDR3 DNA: TGTGCCAGCAGCGACCCGCCTAGCGGCAGGGACTACAATGAGCAGTTCTTC
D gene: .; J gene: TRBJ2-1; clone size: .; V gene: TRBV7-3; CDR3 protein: CASSLSTGVNNEQFF; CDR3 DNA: TGTGCCAGCAGCTTATCGACGGGAGTGAACAATGAGCAGTTCTTC
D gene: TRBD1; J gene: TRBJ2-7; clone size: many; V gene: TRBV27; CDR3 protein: CATGTGPYEQYF; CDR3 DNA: TGTGCGACCGGGACAGGGCCCTACGAGCAGTACTTC
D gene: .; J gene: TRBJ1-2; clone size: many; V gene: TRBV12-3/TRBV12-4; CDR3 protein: CASIGWGYGGYTF; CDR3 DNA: TGTGCCAGCATCGGATGGGGGTACGGTGGCTACACCTTC
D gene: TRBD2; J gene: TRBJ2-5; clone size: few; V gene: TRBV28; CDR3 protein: CASSSSHATSGRRETQYF; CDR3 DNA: TGTGCCAGCAGTTCCTCCCACGCGACTAGCGGGAGACGGGAGACCCAGTACTTC
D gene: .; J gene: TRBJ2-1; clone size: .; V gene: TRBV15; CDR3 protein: CATSRERIPYNEQFF; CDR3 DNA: TGTGCCACCAGCAGAGAGCGGATCCCCTACAATGAGCAGTTCTTC
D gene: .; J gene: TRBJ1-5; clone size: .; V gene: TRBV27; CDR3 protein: CASSLGFNQPQHF; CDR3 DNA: TGTGCCAGCAGTTTAGGGTTCAATCAGCCCCAGCATTTT
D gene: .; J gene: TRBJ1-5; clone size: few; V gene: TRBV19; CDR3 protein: CASSISGFSNQPQHF; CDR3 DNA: TGTGCCAGTAGCATATCGGGTTTTAGCAATCAGCCCCAGCATTTT
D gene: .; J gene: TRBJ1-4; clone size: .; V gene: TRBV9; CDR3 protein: CASSVGAATNEKLFF; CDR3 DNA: TGTGCCAGCAGCGTAGGGGCTGCAACTAATGAAAAACTGTTTTTT